Included here is one T cell receptor beta chain sequence, with context. Its antigen is undetermined. The CDR3 carries no conserved terminal phenylalanine or tryptophan, so it likely arises from a read error. The V and J ends lost 4 bases and 4 bases, in that order; junction bases with no gene match: 12. Germline CDR1 reads SGHDT; CDR2 reads YYEEEE. The CDR3 loop spans 16 amino acids. These data come from a study of cytomegalovirus exposure and HLA in healthy donors. Overall study findings and caveats: Among TCR sequences, most were rare, though some public TCRs appeared in many donors. Analyses of presence and absence presupposed an approximately uniform sequencing depth across donors. Available immune exposure information was restricted to CMV serostatus only.

A multiplex PCR was run with 60 Vbeta primers and 13 Jbeta primers. TCRdb's copy holds only in-frame clones and misses some; the assay was immunoSEQ multiplex PCR. Seen here are around 130,000 clones, roughly 82% observed once, and the top ten hold under 3.5%. The chain is built from TRBV5-6 and TRBJ2-7; 9 nucleotides agree with TRBD2. The sequence was obtained from a man aged 50 to 59 in good health and CMV-seronegative. Sequencing was done on a sample of PBMCs. In DNA form, the CDR3 reads TGTGCCAGCAGCCCTACGTTCGCGGGGGGGCTATACGAGCAGTACCTC. Translated: CASSPTFAGGLYEQYL.